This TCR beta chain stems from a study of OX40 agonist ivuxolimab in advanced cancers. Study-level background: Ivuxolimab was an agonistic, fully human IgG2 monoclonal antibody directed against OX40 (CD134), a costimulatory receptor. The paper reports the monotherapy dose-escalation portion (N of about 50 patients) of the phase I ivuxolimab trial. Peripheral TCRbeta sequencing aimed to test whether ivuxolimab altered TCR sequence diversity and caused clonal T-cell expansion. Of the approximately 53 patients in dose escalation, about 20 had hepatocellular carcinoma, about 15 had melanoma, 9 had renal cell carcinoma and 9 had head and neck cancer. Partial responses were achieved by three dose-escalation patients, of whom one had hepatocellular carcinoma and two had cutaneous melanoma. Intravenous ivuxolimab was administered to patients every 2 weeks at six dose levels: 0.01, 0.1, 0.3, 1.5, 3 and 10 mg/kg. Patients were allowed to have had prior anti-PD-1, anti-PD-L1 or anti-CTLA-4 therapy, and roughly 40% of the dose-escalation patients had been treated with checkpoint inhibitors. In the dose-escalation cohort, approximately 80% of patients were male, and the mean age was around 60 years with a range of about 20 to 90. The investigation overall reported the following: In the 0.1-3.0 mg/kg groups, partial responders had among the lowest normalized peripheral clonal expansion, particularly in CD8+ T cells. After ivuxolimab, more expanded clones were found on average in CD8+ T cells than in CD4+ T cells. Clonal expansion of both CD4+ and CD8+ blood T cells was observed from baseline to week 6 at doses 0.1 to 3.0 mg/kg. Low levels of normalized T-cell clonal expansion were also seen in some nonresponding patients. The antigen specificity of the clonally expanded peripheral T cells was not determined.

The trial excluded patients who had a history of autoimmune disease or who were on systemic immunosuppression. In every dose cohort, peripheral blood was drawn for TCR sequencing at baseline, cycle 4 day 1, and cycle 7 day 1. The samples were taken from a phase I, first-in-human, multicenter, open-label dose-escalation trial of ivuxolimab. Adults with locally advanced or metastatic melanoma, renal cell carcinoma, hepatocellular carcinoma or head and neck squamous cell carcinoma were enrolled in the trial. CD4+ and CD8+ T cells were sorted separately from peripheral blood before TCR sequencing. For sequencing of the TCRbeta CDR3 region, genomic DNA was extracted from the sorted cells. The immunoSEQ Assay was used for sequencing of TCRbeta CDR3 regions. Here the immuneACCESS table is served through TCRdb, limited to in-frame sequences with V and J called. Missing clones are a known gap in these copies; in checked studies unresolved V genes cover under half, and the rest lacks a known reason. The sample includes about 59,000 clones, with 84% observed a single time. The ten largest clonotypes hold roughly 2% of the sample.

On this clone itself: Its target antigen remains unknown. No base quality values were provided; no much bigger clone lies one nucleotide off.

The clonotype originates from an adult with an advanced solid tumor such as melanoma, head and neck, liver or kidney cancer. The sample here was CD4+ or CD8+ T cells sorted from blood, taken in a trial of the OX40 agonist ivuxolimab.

The DNA is as follows: TGTGCCAGCACCTCCACCGGGGGGGGGTTGGACTACGAGCAGTACTTC. It is translated as CASTSTGGGLDYEQYF. The rearranged segments are TRBV28 and TRBJ2-7, with 8 middle bases fitting TRBD2. Trimming accounts for 7 bases at V and 3 bases at J, while the number of junction bases matched to no gene is 14. According to the germline V gene, CDR1 reads MDHEN and CDR2 reads SYDVKM. Reading from cysteine to phenylalanine, the CDR3 counts 16 amino acids. The only DNA kept is the CDR3, 48 bases in frame from the first base. The variable domain in full, with residues beyond the CDR3 obtained from the reference TRBV28 and TRBJ2-7 genes, is DVKVTQSSRYLVKRTGEKVFLECVQDMDHENMFWYRQDPGLGLRLIYFSYDVKMKEKGDIPEGYSVSREKKERFSLILESASTNQTSMYLCASTSTGGGLDYEQYFGPGTRLTVT.